This TCR beta chain was sequenced during a study of OX40 agonist ivuxolimab in advanced cancers. As for the study in general: Having had anti-PD-1, anti-PD-L1 or anti-CTLA-4 therapy before was allowed, and around 44% had some. Two patients with cutaneous melanoma and one with hepatocellular carcinoma, three in total, showed partial responses.

Assay: immunoSEQ multiplex PCR; the TCRdb copy retains only in-frame clones and omits some. Of 42,000 or so clones detected, more than 75% appear once; the ten largest clones hold about 15%. The CDR3 covers 15 residues. Germline V lookup: CDR1 SEHNR, CDR2 FQNEAQ (reference sequence). V lost 5 bases, J lost 5 bases, and 18 bases lay in between. This sequence was found in an adult with an advanced solid tumor such as melanoma, head and neck, liver or kidney cancer. The sample here was CD4+ or CD8+ T cells sorted from blood, taken in a trial of the OX40 agonist ivuxolimab. The chain employs TRBV7-9 and TRBJ1-1; tentatively, D is TRBD1 (5 bases). The CDR3 is CASSDKLGLSTEAFF. CDR3 nucleotides: TGTGCCAGCAGCGATAAGCTGGGGCTAAGTACTGAAGCTTTCTTT.